This T cell receptor (beta chain) emerged from a study of shared T cell receptors in the human thymus. Measured with immunoSEQ multiplex PCR; TCRdb has only the in-frame clones, and not every one. This table holds some 700,000 clones, 88% found once. J lost 0 bases, V lost 4 bases, and 21 bases had no gene match. Germline values: CDR1 LNHDA, CDR2 SQIVND (reference sequence). The CDR3 is made up of 22 amino acids. This sample also belongs to another study, concerning human thymus T cells.

Sequenced material: thymocytes. The chain links TRBV19 to TRBJ2-1; 10 bases are a match to TRBD2. The sequence was obtained from a boy in the first two years of life with a congenital heart defect. The CDR3 protein is CASSTRIRTGIVAGGSYNEQFF. CDR3 in DNA: TGTGCCAGTAGTACCCGGATCCGGACAGGGATCGTAGCGGGAGGCTCCTACAATGAGCAGTTCTTC.